The sequence of this T cell receptor beta chain was determined in a study of CD8+ T cells in alopecia areata. The authors extracted RNA and reverse transcribed it into cDNA as the sequencing template. Using immunoSEQ multiplex PCR, the repertoire was profiled, and TCRdb retains in-frame clones only, with some absent. There are 200,000 to 300,000 clones in the sample, none observed a single time. Cells that came from pooled cutaneous lymph nodes were sorted using CD4, CD8alpha, NKG2D, NKG2ACE and other markers. There are a few counts of this clone. Its target is unknown. Gene labels here are mouse ones. The read finishes 4 residues shy of the CDR3 end, and the germline J gene is used to complete it. At the DNA level, this CDR3 is encoded by other sequences in the same sample as well. Whole-study results and caveats: Affected lesional scalp, above all in alopecia totalis/universalis, was more clonal than normal scalp. Whereas mice showed it more clearly, TCR sharing across patients was murkier, possibly because of HLA.

The CDR3 consists of 15 residues. The germline V gene has CDR1 NSQYPW and CDR2 LRSPGD (reference sequence). The rearrangement links TRBV1 to TRBJ2-5, with TRBD2 matching over 12 bases. The clonotype comes from a C3H/HeJ mouse with alopecia areata. This strain's MHC haplotype is H2-k. Sequences were obtained from CD4+ T cells sorted from a lymph node. The CDR3 is CTCSAETGGADTQYF. CDR3 DNA, as far as it was read: TGCACCTGCAGTGCAGAGACTGGGGGGGCGGAC.